The text below deals with one TCR beta chain. Using immunoSEQ multiplex PCR, the repertoire was profiled, and TCRdb retains in-frame clones only, with some absent. The data show roughly 120,000 clones, 60% to 85% seen once. The data derive from a study of blood T cell repertoires in COVID-19. Study-level information: PBMCs, B-cell-depleted T cells, or T cells were the source of the cDNA or gDNA that made up the material.

The CDR3 has 17 residues. Germline V lookup: CDR1 GTSNPN, CDR2 SVGIG (reference sequence). V shed 0 bases, J shed 5 bases, and the junction held 12 bases outside the gene matches. The source material was peripheral blood. The receptor comes from a man between 65 and 79 years old with acute or convalescent COVID-19. The V and J genes are TRBV30 and TRBJ2-5; TRBD2 aligns across 10 bases. DNA of the CDR3: TGTGCCTGGAGTGTAGGGACGGCTAGCGGGAGTTGGGAGACCCAGTACTTC. It codes for CAWSVGTASGSWETQYF.